The 30 T cell receptor beta chains reported below all come from one sample, sequenced in a study of naive and memory T cell subsets. Treatment defined: skin biopsy from PPD injection site in Mantoux-positive individual. A UMI-containing oligonucleotide was joined by 3' ligation to the TCR cDNA template. Amplification of ligated cDNA took four PCR rounds with SP2 and nested alpha and beta constant primers. TCRdb reprocessed the UMI-ligation and nested PCR reads via MiXCR and lists one record per CDR3 protein. Among tens of thousands of distinct CDR3 sequences listed, approximately 6.7% were seen once. Sequencing was performed on skin, taken from a tuberculin skin test site. These receptors were collected from an adult in good health.

There are a few counts of this clonotype. The chain couples TRBV12-5 to TRBJ2-2; tentative D call: TRBD2 (5 bases). The germline V gene has CDR1 LGHNT and CDR2 FRNRAP. This CDR3 contains 19 residues. V lost 5 bases to trimming and J lost 6 bases, with 28 bases between them. CDR3: CASGDPNEGVGLDPGELFF. CDR3 bases: TGTGCTAGTGGTGATCCAAACGAGGGTGTGGGCCTCGACCCCGGGGAGCTGTTTTTT.

This clonotype was recorded at least ten times. The gene calls are TRBV27 and TRBJ2-7; 10 bases agree with TRBD1. V lost 7 bases and J lost 6; bases outside the gene matches: 9. The CDR3 consists of 14 residues. Germline loops: CDR1 MNHEY, CDR2 SMNVEV (reference sequence). DNA for the CDR3: TGTGCCAGCACCACCGGGACAGGGGCTGGCGAGCAGTACTTC. Translation gives CASTTGTGAGEQYF.

The chain employs TRBV27 and TRBJ2-7; 8 nucleotides line up with TRBD1. The length of the CDR3 is 16 residues. The V gene end was trimmed by 8 bases and the J gene end by 0 bases; junction bases not matched to a gene: 12. Germline V gene data show CDR1 as MNHEY and CDR2 as SMNVEV (reference sequence). The CDR3 sequence: CASYAPGQGSSYEQYF. The DNA for the CDR3 is TGTGCCAGCTACGCCCCCGGACAGGGCAGCTCCTACGAGCAGTACTTC.

Ten or more counts support this clonotype. The V gene is TRBV19, the J gene TRBJ1-5; TRBD1 agrees at 10 bases. The length of the CDR3 is 16 residues. Germline V lookup: CDR1 LNHDA, CDR2 SQIVND (reference sequence). The V and J ends lost 6 bases and 3 bases, in that order; junction bases with no gene match: 8. Written as DNA, the CDR3 is TGTGCCAGTAGCGTCGTAGGGACAGGGGCCAATCAGCCCCAGCATTTT. Translated, it gives CASSVVGTGANQPQHF.

CDR3 region: CASSLQGDQPQHF. The DNA of the CDR3 is TGTGCCAGCAGCTTACAGGGTGATCAGCCCCAGCATTTT. The V gene is TRBV7-9, the J gene TRBJ1-5; the D gene is possibly TRBD1 (5 bases). From germline, CDR1 is SEHNR and CDR2 FQNEAQ (reference sequence). V lost 2 bases and J 5 bases, leaving 7 bases between the germline ends. The CDR3 totals 13 residues.

This clonotype was picked up many times. The V call is TRBV11-2, the J call TRBJ2-1, with D perhaps matching TRBD1 (5 bases). CDR3 length: 13 residues. Trimming stripped 6 bases from V and 4 bases from J, with 10 bases between. The germline gives CDR1 SGHAT, CDR2 FQNNGV. The CDR3 loop reads CASSRDSYNEQFF. The CDR3, as DNA: TGTGCCAGCAGTCGTGACAGTTACAATGAGCAGTTCTTC.

This clonotype was seen repeatedly, ten times or more. The chain is built from TRBV20-1 and TRBJ2-7; TRBD1 agrees at 8 bases. With 6 bases clipped from V and 1 base from J, the junction kept 14 bases outside the gene matches. In germline, CDR1 is DFQATT, CDR2 SNEGSKA (reference sequence). The CDR3 sequence is 16 residues long. The CDR3 protein is CSAGRGRMGLSYEQYF. The CDR3 region has the DNA TGCAGTGCCGGCAGGGGGCGGATGGGCCTTTCCTACGAGCAGTACTTC.

Comment on this clonotype: This clone may be a read error of a much larger clone one base away. The V and J genes are TRBV25-1 and TRBJ2-1; 7 bases are shared with TRBD1. The CDR3 length is 14 residues. J gave up 5 bases and V 8 bases, and 9 bases lay outside the gene matches. Germline values: CDR1 MGHDK, CDR2 SYGVNS. In DNA, the CDR3 is TGTGCCAGCGGCAAGGGACAGAGGAACAATGAGCAGTTCTTC. As protein: CASGKGQRNNEQFF.

This clonotype was counted many times. The chain employs TRBV29-1 and TRBJ2-1, with D tentatively TRBD2 (5 bases). The CDR3 is made up of 12 amino acids. Per the germline V gene, CDR1 is SQVTM and CDR2 is ANQGSEA. V gave up 8 bases and J gave up 9 bases, with 17 bases separating them. This CDR3 is CSSPTGRGEQFF. Written as DNA, the CDR3 is TGCAGCAGTCCTACCGGACGGGGTGAGCAGTTCTTC.

This clonotype has at least ten counts. This chain connects TRBV12-5 to TRBJ2-3; D might be TRBD1 or TRBD2, each matching 5 bases. Germline assignment: CDR1 LGHNT and CDR2 FRNRAP. The CDR3 spans 16 residues. The V end was cut by 7 bases, the J end by 1 base, with 18 bases between. The CDR3 nucleotides are TGTGCTAGTGACATCCCCGGGGCGTATCGCACAGATACGCAGTATTTT. Residues: CASDIPGAYRTDTQYF.

Remarks on this clonotype: Its ends do not fully match the called genes, so a read error is possible. The chain joins TRBV6-5 to TRBJ2-1, with 7 bases fitting TRBD1. From germline, CDR1 is MNHEY and CDR2 SVGAGI. The CDR3 runs to 17 residues. The DNA of the CDR3 is TGTGCCAGCAGTTACTCCCTAGACAGGGAGAGGGACAATGAGCAGCTCTTC. This encodes CASSYSLDRERDNEQLF.

The rearrangement joins TRBV18 to TRBJ1-1; D unresolved. Germline CDR1 KGHSH, CDR2 LQKENI. V lost 4 bases and J lost 0, with 9 bases in between. CDR3 length equals 14 residues. The CDR3 coding sequence is TGTGCCAGCTCACAAGCGATCATGAACACTGAAGCTTTCTTT. Encoded protein: CASSQAIMNTEAFF.

In nucleotides, the CDR3 is TGTGCCAGCAGCTTAGACATAGCCGCCCACGAGCAGTACTTC. Its protein product is CASSLDIAAHEQYF. The rearrangement joins TRBV11-1 to TRBJ2-7, with unresolved D. The CDR3 runs to 14 residues. V was cut by 1 base and J by 5 bases, with 12 bases left in between. Germline CDR1 SGHAT, CDR2 FQDESV (reference sequence).

This clonotype was picked up many times. The chain carries TRBV29-1 and TRBJ2-7; D is undetermined. The V gene lost 2 bases and the J gene lost 2 bases, with 7 bases spanning the gap. This CDR3 has 12 amino acids. CDR1 SQVTM and CDR2 ANQGSEA come from the germline V gene. The CDR3 sequence is CSVETQAYEQYF. The CDR3, as DNA: TGCAGCGTTGAAACGCAGGCCTACGAGCAGTACTTC.

This clonotype occurred many times. CDR3 coding DNA: TGCAGTGCTAGAGATTCCCAGCGGGGGGGCCCAGATACGCAGTATTTT. It yields the protein CSARDSQRGGPDTQYF. The chain links TRBV20-1 to TRBJ2-3; TRBD2 agrees at 10 bases. The germline V gene encodes CDR1 DFQATT and CDR2 SNEGSKA (reference sequence). V lost 0 bases and J lost 4; bases outside the gene matches: 7. The CDR3 runs 16 residues.

In its sample, this clonotype ranks as medium-sized. The rearrangement uses TRBV19 and TRBJ1-5, with TRBD1 matching 7 bases. CDR3 size: 13 residues. With 5 bases clipped from V and 2 bases from J, the junction kept 0 bases outside the gene matches. The germline V gene has CDR1 LNHDA and CDR2 SQIVND (reference sequence). This CDR3 reads CASSGTGNQPQHF. CDR3 sequence (DNA): TGTGCCAGTAGTGGGACAGGCAATCAGCCCCAGCATTTT.

J is TRBJ2-7 and V is TRBV25-1; 7 bases are a match to TRBD1. Germline V gene sequence: CDR1 MGHDK, CDR2 SYGVNS. CDR3 length equals 15 residues. V shed 6 bases, J shed 5 bases, and the junction held 13 bases outside the gene matches. The CDR3 spells CASSQPGTVSHEQYF. The CDR3 nucleotides read TGTGCCAGCAGCCAACCCGGGACAGTAAGCCACGAGCAGTACTTC.

This clonotype has only a few counts. This chain links TRBV5-1 with TRBJ1-4; TRBD1 aligns across 11 bases. The CDR3 is 15 residues long. The V gene's germline CDR1 is SGHRS and CDR2 YFSETQ. V was clipped by 5 bases and J by 7 bases; unmatched bases: 7. The CDR3 region has the DNA TGCGCCAGCAGGAGGCCGGGACAGGGGGGTGAAAAACTGTTTTTT. As protein: CASRRPGQGGEKLFF.

The chain combines TRBV29-1 with TRBJ2-1; weak D call: TRBD2 (6 bases). Germline-derived CDR1 and CDR2 are SQVTM and ANQGSEA. This CDR3 is built from 14 residues. V shed 3 bases and J shed 1 base, with 10 bases lying between them. The CDR3 coding sequence is TGCAGCGTTGAGGGGGGTCTTTCCTACAATGAGCAGTTCTTC. Its translation: CSVEGGLSYNEQFF.

The rearrangement joins TRBV10-2 to TRBJ2-6; D is perhaps TRBD2 (6 bases). Per the germline V gene, CDR1 is WSHSY and CDR2 is SAAADI. The CDR3 has 12 residues. Trimming removed 6 bases from V and 11 bases from J, with 11 bases in between. Here the CDR3 reads CASSTGGHVLTF. The CDR3 bases are TGCGCCAGCAGCACCGGAGGGCACGTCCTGACTTTC.

This clonotype counts as medium-sized. The chain uses TRBV12-3 or TRBV12-4 and TRBJ2-7; tentatively, D is TRBD2 (6 bases). The V end was cut by 5 bases, the J end by 0 bases, with 14 bases between. The CDR3 loop spans 15 amino acids. The CDR3 sequence: CASSRGDSYSYEQYF. The CDR3 DNA follows: TGTGCCAGCAGTCGAGGGGACTCTTACTCCTACGAGCAGTACTTC.

This clonotype was counted ten times or more. This chain uses TRBV5-4 with TRBJ2-1; 10 bases match TRBD1. The CDR3 is 18 residues long. Germline CDR1 and CDR2: SGHNT and YYREEE (reference sequence). V dropped 3 bases and J dropped 0; count of bases not matched to a gene: 9. CDR3 region: CASSSDRGAASSYNEQFF. The CDR3 DNA is TGTGCCAGCAGCTCGGACAGGGGGGCCGCAAGCTCCTACAATGAGCAGTTCTTC.

This clonotype has a count of ten or more. The V and J genes are TRBV18 and TRBJ1-5, with no clear D. Trimming shortened V by 2 bases and J by 3 bases, and 11 bases separated the two germline ends. This CDR3 is 15 amino acids long. Germline assignment: CDR1 KGHSH and CDR2 LQKENI. CDR3 protein: CASSPIGMANQPQHF. In nucleotides, the CDR3 is TGTGCCAGCTCACCAATAGGGATGGCCAATCAGCCCCAGCATTTT.

This clonotype was seen repeatedly, ten times or more. This rearrangement joins TRBV3-1 to TRBJ1-1; D not resolved. The CDR3 sequence is 15 residues long. V was cut by 4 bases and J by 2 bases, with 14 bases left in between. CDR1 and CDR2 (germline): LGHDT, YNNKEL (reference sequence). The CDR3 sequence is CASSPIAARNTEAFF. CDR3 bases: TGTGCCAGCAGCCCAATCGCGGCCAGAAACACTGAAGCTTTCTTT.

A word on this clonotype: Mismatch with germline at one junction end may stem from a read error. V usage is TRBV29-1 and J usage is TRBJ2-3, with unresolved D. Germline V gene sequence: CDR1 SQVTM, CDR2 ANQGSEA. The CDR3 is made up of 11 amino acids. The CDR3 bases are TGCAGCGTTGAGGACGCAGATACGCAGTTTTTT. This encodes CSVEDADTQFF.

In this sample, this clonotype turned up many times. CDR3 bases: TGTGCCAGCAGCCCCGGGGTGCTAGCGGGGTACCAAGAGACCCAGTACTTC. Its translation is CASSPGVLAGYQETQYF. The rearrangement joins TRBV9 to TRBJ2-5, with 9 bases fitting TRBD2. The J segment lost 0 bases and the V segment lost 4 bases, leaving 10 bases of the junction unmatched. The CDR3 length is 17 residues. CDR1 and CDR2 from the germline V gene are SGDLS and YYNGEE.

At least ten counts were recorded for this clonotype. The chain couples TRBV9 to TRBJ1-2; 9 bases fit TRBD1. The length of the CDR3 is 16 residues. The junction had 8 bases not matched to a gene; V was cut back by 0 bases and J by 5 bases. Germline V gene lookup returns CDR1 SGDLS and CDR2 YYNGEE. CDR3 sequence reads: CASSVAARDRVYGYTF. The CDR3 DNA reads TGTGCCAGCAGCGTAGCGGCTAGGGACAGGGTTTATGGCTACACCTTC. Full variable domain (remainder filled in from reference TRBV9 and TRBJ1-2): DSGVTQTPKHLITATGQRVTLRCSPRSGDLSVYWYQQSLDQGLQFLIQYYNGEERAKGNILERFSAQQFPDLHSELNLSSLELGDSALYFCASSVAARDRVYGYTFGSGTRLTVV.

This clonotype was observed a handful of times. The chain recombines TRBV6-5 with TRBJ2-7; 9 nucleotides agree with TRBD1. V was pared by 1 base and J by 6 bases, with 1 base of the junction left unmatched. The CDR3 is 13 residues long. The germline V gene encodes CDR1 MNHEY and CDR2 SVGAGI. CDR3 in amino acids: CASSYWTGVEQYF. CDR3 sequence (DNA): TGTGCCAGCAGTTACTGGACAGGGGTCGAGCAGTACTTC.

The chain links TRBV6-2 or TRBV6-3 to TRBJ2-5; 13 positions match TRBD2. Germline CDR1 MNHEY, CDR2 SVGEGT. V was clipped by 2 bases and J by 7 bases; unmatched bases: 7. This CDR3 is built from 16 residues. CDR3 sequence (DNA): TGTGCCAGCAGTTACGATCGGACTAGCGGGGGAGGGACCCAGTACTTC. Its translation: CASSYDRTSGGGTQYF.

In its sample, this clonotype was seen a few times. The CDR3 is CASSPNQRLGETQYF. The DNA for the CDR3 is TGTGCCAGCTCTCCGAACCAGCGGCTAGGAGAGACCCAGTACTTC. The V call is TRBV18, the J call TRBJ2-5, with D possibly TRBD2 on 5 matching bases. Trimming shortened V by 6 bases and J by 4 bases, and 18 bases separated the two germline ends. The CDR3 is made up of 15 amino acids. The germline gives CDR1 KGHSH, CDR2 LQKENI.